This T cell receptor (beta chain) was obtained from a study of blood T cell repertoires in COVID-19. Assay: immunoSEQ multiplex PCR; the TCRdb copy retains only in-frame clones and omits some. Altogether 200,000 to 300,000 clones are present, about 91% being singletons, with the ten largest covering about 2.3%. The ends were cut back, 5 bases at V and 2 bases at J, with 17 bases in the middle. The CDR3 is made up of 16 amino acids. Germline V CDR1 and CDR2: SEHNR, FQNEAQ (reference sequence). The specimen sequenced was PBMCs or T cells enriched from blood (not recorded which). The V call is TRBV7-9, the J call TRBJ2-3, with D perhaps TRBD1 (6 bases). This sequence originates from a woman between 40 and 55 years old with acute COVID-19. CDR3 protein: CASSPLGQGFTDTQYF. The CDR3 region has the DNA TGTGCCAGCAGCCCCCTGGGACAAGGATTCACAGATACGCAGTATTTT.